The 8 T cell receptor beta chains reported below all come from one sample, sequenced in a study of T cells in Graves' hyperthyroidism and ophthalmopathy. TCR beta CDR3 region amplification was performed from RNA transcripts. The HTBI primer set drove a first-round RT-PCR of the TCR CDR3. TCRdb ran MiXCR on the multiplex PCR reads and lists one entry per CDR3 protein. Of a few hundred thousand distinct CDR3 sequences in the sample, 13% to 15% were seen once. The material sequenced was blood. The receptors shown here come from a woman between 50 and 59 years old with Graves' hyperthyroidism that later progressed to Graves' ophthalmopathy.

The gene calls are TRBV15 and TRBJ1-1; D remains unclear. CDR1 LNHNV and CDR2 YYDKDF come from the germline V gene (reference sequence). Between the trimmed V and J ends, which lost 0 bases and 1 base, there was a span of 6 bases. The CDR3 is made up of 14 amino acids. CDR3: CATSRDLGNTEAFF. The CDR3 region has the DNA TGTGCCACCAGCAGAGATCTTGGGAACACTGAAGCTTTCTTT. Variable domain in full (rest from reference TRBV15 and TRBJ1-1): DAMVIQNPRYQVTQFGKPVTLSCSQTLNHNVMYWYQQKSSQAPKLLFHYYDKDFNNEADTPDNFQSRRPNTSFCFLDIRSPGLGDTAMYLCATSRDLGNTEAFFGQGTRLTVV.

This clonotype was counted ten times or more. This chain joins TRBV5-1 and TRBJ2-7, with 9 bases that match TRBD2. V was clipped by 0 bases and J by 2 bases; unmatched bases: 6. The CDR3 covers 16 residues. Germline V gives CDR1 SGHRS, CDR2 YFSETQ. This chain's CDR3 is CASSLASSGSPYEQYF. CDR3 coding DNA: TGCGCCAGCAGCTTGGCGAGTAGCGGGAGTCCCTACGAGCAGTACTTC.

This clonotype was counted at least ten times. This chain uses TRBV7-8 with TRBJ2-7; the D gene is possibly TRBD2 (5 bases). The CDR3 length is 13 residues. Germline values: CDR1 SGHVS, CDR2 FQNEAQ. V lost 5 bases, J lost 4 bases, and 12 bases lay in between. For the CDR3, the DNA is TGTGCCAGCAGCCACCTAGCCCCTTACGAGCAGTACTTC. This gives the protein CASSHLAPYEQYF. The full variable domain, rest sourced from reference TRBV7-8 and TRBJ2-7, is GAGVSQSPRYKVAKRGQDVALRCDPISGHVSLFWYQQALGQGPEFLTYFQNEAQLDKSGLPSDRFFAERPEGSVSTLKIQRTQQEDSAVYLCASSHLAPYEQYFGPGTRLTVT.

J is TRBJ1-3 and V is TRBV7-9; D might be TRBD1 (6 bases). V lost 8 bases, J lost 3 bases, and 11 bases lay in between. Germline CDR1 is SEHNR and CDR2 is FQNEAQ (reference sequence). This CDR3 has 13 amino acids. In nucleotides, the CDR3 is TGTGCCAGCGCGGACAGCCATGGAAACACCATATATTTT. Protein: CASADSHGNTIYF.

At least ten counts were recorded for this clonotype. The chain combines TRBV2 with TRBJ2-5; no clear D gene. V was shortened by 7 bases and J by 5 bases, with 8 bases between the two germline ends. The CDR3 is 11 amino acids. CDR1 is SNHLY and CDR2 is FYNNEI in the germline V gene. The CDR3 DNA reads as TGTGCCAGCACTCGAGCGGAGACCCAGTACTTC. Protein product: CASTRAETQYF.

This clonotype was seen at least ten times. The CDR3 region has the DNA TGTGCCAGCAGCCCCCAGGGACAGGGTGGCTTCTATGGCTACACCTTC. Translated: CASSPQGQGGFYGYTF. The rearrangement joins TRBV5-6 to TRBJ1-2, with 9 nucleotides matching TRBD1. Per the germline V gene, CDR1 is SGHDT and CDR2 is YYEEEE. This CDR3 has 16 residues. Trimming at V came to 4 bases and at J to 4 bases, leaving 11 bases not matched to a gene.

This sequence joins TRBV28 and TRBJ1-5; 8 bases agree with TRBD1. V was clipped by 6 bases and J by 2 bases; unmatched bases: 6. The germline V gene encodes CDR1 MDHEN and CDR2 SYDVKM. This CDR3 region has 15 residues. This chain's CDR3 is CASRPGQGGNQPQHF. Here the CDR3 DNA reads TGTGCCAGCAGACCCGGACAGGGCGGCAATCAGCCCCAGCATTTT.

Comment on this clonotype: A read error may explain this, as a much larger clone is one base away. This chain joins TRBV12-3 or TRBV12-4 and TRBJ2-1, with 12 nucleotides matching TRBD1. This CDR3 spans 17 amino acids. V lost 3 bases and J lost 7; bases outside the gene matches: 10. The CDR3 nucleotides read TGTGCCAGCAGTTTTCCTCTGGGACAGGGGGCCCTGAATGAGCAGTTCTTC. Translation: CASSFPLGQGALNEQFF.